These T cell receptor beta chains were read from a single sample in a study of blood T cell repertoires in COVID-19. Here immunoSEQ multiplex PCR was the method, and the copy in TCRdb shows in-frame clones only, minus some. The top ten hold about 5% of the sample, which has approximately 120,000 clones, roughly 88% seen once. The sequencing input was peripheral blood. The receptors shown here come from a human donor in a cohort sampled during active COVID-19. The CDR3 runs from the conserved cysteine through the conserved F or W. The order of the fields is J gene, V gene, D gene, clone size, CDR3 length, CDR3 DNA, CDR3 protein. D genes are given only for firm matches. The size entry is marked missing in some rows and otherwise reads once, few, many or a size class.

>TRBJ2-1|TRBV7-2|-|-|14
TGTGCCAGCAGCTTTTCGAGTTCCTACAATGAGCAGTTCTTC
CASSFSSSYNEQFF
>TRBJ1-2|TRBV7-8|TRBD1|-|13
TGTGCCAGCAGCCCCGGGACAGGGAACGGCTACACCTTC
CASSPGTGNGYTF
>TRBJ2-1|TRBV9|TRBD2|-|15
TGTGCCAGCAGCGTCGGGACTAGCGAAAACAATGAGCAGTTCTTC
CASSVGTSENNEQFF
>TRBJ2-1|TRBV6-5|TRBD1|-|13
TGTGCCAGTGGGACAGGGGGAGGCAATGAGCAGTTCTTC
CASGTGGGNEQFF
>TRBJ2-3|TRBV10-2|-|-|15
TGCGCCAGCAGAGGTCTGAACTACCTCACAGATACGCAGTATTTT
CASRGLNYLTDTQYF
>TRBJ1-1|TRBV5-5|TRBD1|once|16
TGTGCCAGCAGCTTGGGACAGGGGGCCGCGAGGACTGAAGCTTTCTTT
CASSLGQGAARTEAFF
>TRBJ1-5|TRBV28|TRBD1|once|17
TGTGCCAGCAGTCTCGGGACAGGGGTTCGGAGCAATCAGCCCCAGCATTTT
CASSLGTGVRSNQPQHF
>TRBJ2-1|TRBV5-4|TRBD2|-|15
TGTGCCAGCAGCTTTAGAGGCGGGAGGGTGAATGAGCAGTTCTTC
CASSFRGGRVNEQFF
>TRBJ2-3|TRBV5-1|-|once|16
TGCGCCAGCAGCTTGGCCGGGGGAGGACTCACAGATACGCAGTATTTT
CASSLAGGGLTDTQYF
>TRBJ1-1|TRBV15|-|-|13
TGTGCCACCAGCAGGGGCAGTGACACTGAAGCTTTCTTT
CATSRGSDTEAFF
>TRBJ1-2|TRBV7-2|TRBD1|-|16
TGTGCCAGCAGCTTAGTATCGGGGGACAGAACTTATGGCTACACCTTC
CASSLVSGDRTYGYTF
>TRBJ1-3|TRBV7-9|-|-|15
TGTGCCAGTGGGACGTGGAGGGACTCTGGAAACACCATATATTTT
CASGTWRDSGNTIYF
>TRBJ2-3|TRBV5-1|TRBD2|-|13
TGCGCCAGCAGCTTGACTAGCGGAGATACGCAGTATTTT
CASSLTSGDTQYF
>TRBJ1-4|TRBV27|-|-|12
TGTGCCAGCAGTTCGCGAGGGGAAAAACTGTTTTTT
CASSSRGEKLFF
>TRBJ2-3|TRBV5-6|-|-|11
TGTGCCAGCAGGTTCAGAGATACGCAGTATTTT
CASRFRDTQYF
>TRBJ2-1|TRBV27|TRBD2|-|14
TGTGCCAGCATAGAAGCGGGAGTGGGGCATGAGCAGTTCTTC
CASIEAGVGHEQFF
>TRBJ2-7|TRBV27|TRBD2|-|14
TGTGCCAGCAGTTATACTAGCGGGAGGTACGAGCAGTACTTC
CASSYTSGRYEQYF
>TRBJ2-1|TRBV27|TRBD2|-|15
TGTGCCAGCAGTTTAGCCGGCGGGAGACACAATGAGCAGTTCTTC
CASSLAGGRHNEQFF
>TRBJ2-3|TRBV2|-|-|17
TGTGCCAGCGGCACCGGGACACCCACGACGAGCACAGATACGCAGTATTTT
CASGTGTPTTSTDTQYF
>TRBJ2-3|TRBV19|-|once|13
TGTGCCAGTAGTACAAAGCAGGGCAATACGCAGTATTTT
CASSTKQGNTQYF
>TRBJ2-1|TRBV7-2|TRBD2|-|17
TGTGCCAGCAGCTTAATCCCAGCGGGAGTCCCCTACAATGAGCAGTTCTTC
CASSLIPAGVPYNEQFF
>TRBJ2-5|TRBV28|-|-|14
TGTGCCAGCAGTCTGAACAGGGATCAAGAAACCCAGTACTTC
CASSLNRDQETQYF
>TRBJ2-5|TRBV7-9|-|-|15
TGTGCCAGCAGCCATACTTCTGGAGGAAGAGGGACCCAGTACTTC
CASSHTSGGRGTQYF
>TRBJ1-4|TRBV27|-|-|15
TGTGCCAGCAGTTACCAGGGGCTTGTTAATGAAAAACTGTTTTTT
CASSYQGLVNEKLFF
>TRBJ1-5|TRBV28|-|-|18
TGTGCCACTCAGACGGGGGACCCCGTCTTCTATAGCAATCAGCCCCAGCATTTT
CATQTGDPVFYSNQPQHF
>TRBJ2-5|TRBV7-2|-|once|17
TGTGCCAGCAGCTTAAGCCCGCCGGGGTCGACACAAGAGACCCAGTACTTC
CASSLSPPGSTQETQYF
>TRBJ1-2|TRBV7-2|TRBD1|-|15
TGTGCCAGCAGCTTGCAGACAGGGCCTTTCTATGGCTACACCTTC
CASSLQTGPFYGYTF
>TRBJ2-2|TRBV2|-|-|15
TGTGCCAGCAGTGAAGGTCTAGCTTGGGGCGGGGAGCTGTTTTTT
CASSEGLAWGGELFF
>TRBJ1-6|TRBV10-3|-|-|14
TGTGCCATCAGTTCGGCCCAGGATAATTCACCCCTCCACTTT
CAISSAQDNSPLHF
>TRBJ2-1|TRBV7-3|-|-|14
TGTGCCAGCAGCTTGTTAGCGGAGGGGCTGGAGCAGTTCTTC
CASSLLAEGLEQFF
>TRBJ1-2|TRBV2|TRBD1|-|16
TGTGCCAGCAGCCCCCTTCTGGGACAGGGGATCGATGGCTACACCTTC
CASSPLLGQGIDGYTF